Below, 25 T cell receptor beta chains from the same sample are listed, as sequenced in a study of vaccination effects on CD4 cells after COVID-19 (dated by TCRdb to between 2021 and 2024). These receptors are not linked to any known antigen. In the ViraFEST assay, PBMC were stimulated with viral peptide pools, and TCR sequencing was then used to find antigen-specific CD4+ T cell clonotypes based on their expansion. After about 10 days of culture, CD4+ T cells were isolated with the EasySep CD4+ T cell isolation kit. Each participant got two doses of an mRNA SARS-CoV-2 vaccine, either BNT162b2 or mRNA-1273. Libraries were made using the immunoSEQ multiplex PCR assay. TCRdb retrieved this table from immuneACCESS and kept in-frame rearrangements only. Not all clones are present; in checked studies, unresolved V genes account for under half, and no reason is known for the remainder. Counted in this sample were 80,000 to 95,000 clones; around 74% of them appeared once. The top ten hold about 1% of the sample.

The sample was CD4+ T cells from PBMCs cultured with HCoV-OC43 spike peptides, taken after COVID-19 vaccination. What this sample's cell subset or site label stands for: HCoV-OC43 spike overlapping peptide pool stimulation. These receptors were taken from a human donor who received a COVID-19 vaccine.

This clone has just one count. This chain uses TRBV5-1 with TRBJ2-5; TRBD2 matches 8 bases. The germline CDR1 and CDR2 sequences are SGHRS and YFSETQ. This CDR3 has 15 residues. Trimming cost V 1 base and J 4 bases; bases outside gene matches: 6. CDR3 region: CASSLSRGGLETQYF. The CDR3 DNA is TGCGCCAGCAGCTTGAGTCGGGGGGGCTTAGAGACCCAGTACTTC.

The gene calls are TRBV11-3 and TRBJ1-1; no definite D call. The germline gives CDR1 SGHNT, CDR2 YENEEA. V lost 1 base to trimming and J lost 1 base, with 4 bases between them. This CDR3 has 13 amino acids. CDR3 nucleotides: TGTGCCAGCAGCTTAGGCGAGAACACTGAAGCTTTCTTT. Its protein product is CASSLGENTEAFF.

This clone was observed a handful of times. The chain links TRBV18 to TRBJ1-3; D is unclear. This CDR3 contains 16 residues. Trimming removed 3 bases from V and 4 bases from J, with 16 bases in between. CDR1 KGHSH and CDR2 LQKENI come from the germline V gene. In DNA form, the CDR3 reads TGTGCCAGCTCACCTATTCCGCAGGACCCGGGAAACACCATATATTTT. Amino acids: CASSPIPQDPGNTIYF.

The chain recombines TRBV19 with TRBJ2-5; TRBD1 is a possible D gene (5 bases). The CDR3 spans 13 residues. Looked up from germline, CDR1 is LNHDA and CDR2 is SQIVND (reference sequence). V gave up 3 bases and J gave up 1 base, with 6 bases separating them. The CDR3 region has the DNA TGTGCCAGTAGTATCGACAGCCAAGAGACCCAGTACTTC. This translates into CASSIDSQETQYF. Complete variable domain (other parts from reference TRBV19 and TRBJ2-5): DGGITQSPKYLFRKEGQNVTLSCEQNLNHDAMYWYRQDPGQGLRLIYYSQIVNDFQKGDIAEGYSVSREKKESFPLTVTSAQKNPTAFYLCASSIDSQETQYFGPGTRLLVL.

The chain employs TRBV5-1 and TRBJ2-5; 12 bases align to TRBD2. The CDR3 is 16 residues long. Germline V gene lookup returns CDR1 SGHRS and CDR2 YFSETQ. J gave up 4 bases and V 4 bases, and 8 bases lay outside the gene matches. CDR3 amino acids: CASSPAPSGGGETQYF. The DNA for the CDR3 is TGCGCCAGCAGCCCCGCTCCTAGCGGGGGGGGAGAGACCCAGTACTTC. The whole variable domain, remainder taken from reference TRBV5-1 and TRBJ2-5, is KAGVTQTPRYLIKTRGQQVTLSCSPISGHRSVSWYQQTPGQGLQFLFEYFSETQRNKGNFPGRFSGRQFSNSRSEMNVSTLELGDSALYLCASSPAPSGGGETQYFGPGTRLLVL.

V usage is TRBV11-2 and J usage is TRBJ1-5, with unresolved D. Germline assignment: CDR1 SGHAT and CDR2 FQNNGV. Deletions cut 0 bases from V and 11 bases from J, with 20 bases between. CDR3 size: 16 residues. CDR3 sequence: CASSLDPAAGATTQHF. The CDR3 region has the DNA TGTGCCAGCAGCTTAGATCCGGCGGCAGGAGCTACGACCCAGCATTTT.

The J gene is TRBJ2-2, the V gene TRBV11-3; 11 bases are a match to TRBD1. This CDR3 contains 16 residues. Germline values: CDR1 SGHNT, CDR2 YENEEA. V shed 4 bases and J 4 bases; nucleotides not matched to a gene: 5. The CDR3 region is CASSSGQGALTGELFF. In DNA, the CDR3 is TGTGCCAGCAGCTCTGGACAGGGGGCCCTCACCGGGGAGCTGTTTTTT.

The rearrangement uses TRBV9 and TRBJ2-3; the D is unclear. The CDR3 contains 16 residues. V dropped 2 bases and J dropped 0 bases, with 13 bases sitting between them. The germline V gene encodes CDR1 SGDLS and CDR2 YYNGEE. CDR3 amino acids: CASSVRSFLSTDTQYF. In DNA, the CDR3 is TGTGCCAGCAGCGTCAGGTCGTTTCTTAGCACAGATACGCAGTATTTT.

The genes are TRBV7-2 and TRBJ1-4; the D is unclear. Germline V gives CDR1 SGHTA, CDR2 FQGNSA. This CDR3 is built from 14 residues. The V end was cut by 3 bases, the J end by 1 base, with 6 bases between. The CDR3 protein is CASSFHQTNEKLFF. The CDR3 nucleotides read TGTGCCAGCAGCTTCCACCAAACTAATGAAAAACTGTTTTTT.

V gene TRBV7-6 combines with J gene TRBJ2-3; 11 bases match TRBD2. Germline V CDR1 and CDR2: SGHVS, FNYEAQ. This CDR3 is built from 16 residues. V shed 0 bases, J shed 4 bases, and the junction held 3 bases outside the gene matches. The CDR3 region is CASSLAASGGSDTQYF. CDR3 nucleotides: TGTGCCAGCAGCTTAGCGGCTAGCGGGGGGTCAGATACGCAGTATTTT.

This chain uses TRBV24-1 with TRBJ2-2; the match to TRBD2 covers 15 bases. CDR3 length: 19 amino acids. CDR1 is KGHDR, CDR2 SFDVKD, per germline. V gave up 5 bases and J gave up 4 bases; unmatched junction bases: 10. The CDR3 nucleotides read TGTGCCACCAGTGGCTCCGGGACTAGCGGGGGGCCTCCCACCGGGGAGCTGTTTTTT. Translated, it gives CATSGSGTSGGPPTGELFF.

V and J are TRBV28 and TRBJ1-2; D gene uncertain. CDR1 is MDHEN, CDR2 SYDVKM, per germline. CDR3 length equals 11 residues. Trimming took off 5 bases at V and 4 bases at J, with 5 bases between the two ends. For the CDR3, the DNA is TGTGCCAGCAGTCGGGGCTATGGCTACACCTTC. The encoded protein is CASSRGYGYTF.

A single count supports this clone. The chain is built from TRBV2 and TRBJ2-5, with 11 bases that match TRBD1. The CDR3 totals 15 residues. In germline, CDR1 is SNHLY, CDR2 FYNNEI. With V trimmed by 7 bases and J by 5 bases, 9 bases remained unmatched. The CDR3 sequence: CASNEWGTGGETQYF. CDR3 DNA sequence: TGTGCCAGCAACGAATGGGGGACAGGGGGGGAGACCCAGTACTTC. The full variable domain, rest sourced from reference TRBV2 and TRBJ2-5, is EPEVTQTPSHQVTQMGQEVILRCVPISNHLYFYWYRQILGQKVEFLVSFYNNEISEKSEIFDDQFSVERPDGSNFTLKIRSTKLEDSAMYFCASNEWGTGGETQYFGPGTRLLVL.

The J gene is TRBJ1-1, the V gene TRBV6-5, with D hard to call. The length of the CDR3 is 16 residues. The V gene lost 4 bases and the J gene lost 4 bases, with 19 bases spanning the gap. Germline CDR1 MNHEY, CDR2 SVGAGI. CDR3 in DNA: TGTGCCAGCAGTTTAGTAGCTTTGGGGTTTGGCACTGAAGCTTTCTTT. Translation gives CASSLVALGFGTEAFF.

V usage is TRBV7-2 and J usage is TRBJ2-2; D assignment may be TRBD1 or TRBD2 (5 bases each). V was clipped by 1 base and J by 5 bases, with 11 bases between them. Germline V gene data show CDR1 as SGHTA and CDR2 as FQGNSA. This CDR3 has 15 amino acids. CDR3 sequence reads: CASSLVWGLTGELFF. The CDR3 DNA reads as TGTGCCAGCAGCTTAGTCTGGGGGTTGACCGGGGAGCTGTTTTTT.

The chain links TRBV7-2 to TRBJ2-5; D is unclear. The germline V and J ends were trimmed by 4 bases and 1 base, with 10 bases remaining between them. The CDR3 runs 14 residues. Germline V gene lookup returns CDR1 SGHTA and CDR2 FQGNSA. CDR3 amino acids: CASSSFRLQETQYF. The DNA for the CDR3 is TGTGCCAGCAGCTCCTTTCGTCTCCAAGAGACCCAGTACTTC.

CDR3 DNA sequence: TGCGCCAGCAGCCAGGACAGGGCCGGTCCCGGGGAGCTGTTTTTT. This encodes CASSQDRAGPGELFF. This rearrangement joins TRBV5-1 to TRBJ2-2; 8 bases match TRBD1. Germline V gene sequence: CDR1 SGHRS, CDR2 YFSETQ. V was clipped by 4 bases and J by 6 bases; unmatched bases: 8. This CDR3 contains 15 residues. The variable domain in full, with the rest retrieved from reference TRBV5-1 and TRBJ2-2, is KAGVTQTPRYLIKTRGQQVTLSCSPISGHRSVSWYQQTPGQGLQFLFEYFSETQRNKGNFPGRFSGRQFSNSRSEMNVSTLELGDSALYLCASSQDRAGPGELFFGEGSRLTVL.

V and J are TRBV3-1 (or the pseudogene TRBV3-2) and TRBJ2-2; D unclear. The CDR3 extends over 14 amino acids. Germline-derived CDR1 and CDR2 are LGHDT and YNNKEL (reference sequence). V was clipped by 0 bases and J by 5 bases, with 7 bases between them. CDR3 amino acids: CASSQELSTGELFF. The DNA of the CDR3 is TGTGCCAGCAGCCAAGAGCTGAGTACCGGGGAGCTGTTTTTT.

This rearrangement joins TRBV7-2 to TRBJ2-3; D uncertain. This CDR3 contains 14 residues. The germline gives CDR1 SGHTA, CDR2 FQGNSA. Deletions cut 0 bases from V and 1 base from J, with 5 bases between. The CDR3, as DNA: TGTGCCAGCAGCTTAGCGCCGGGCACAGATACGCAGTATTTT. Translation gives CASSLAPGTDTQYF.

The CDR3 nucleotides read TGCGCCAGCAGCCGCGGACAGGACCCCTCCAATGAGCAGTTCTTC. As protein: CASSRGQDPSNEQFF. The chain couples TRBV4-1 to TRBJ2-1; 7 bases are shared with TRBD1. Germline V lookup: CDR1 MGHRA, CDR2 YSYEKL. The V gene end was trimmed by 4 bases and the J gene end by 6 bases; junction bases not matched to a gene: 9. The CDR3 contains 15 residues.

The chain couples TRBV12-3 or TRBV12-4 to TRBJ2-1, with a weak D call TRBD1 (6 bases). V gave up 4 bases and J gave up 5 bases, with 9 bases separating them. This CDR3 has 13 amino acids. The DNA of the CDR3 is TGTGCCAGCAGTTCCAGGGGAAACAATGAGCAGTTCTTC. This codes for CASSSRGNNEQFF.

The chain carries TRBV6-2 or TRBV6-3 and TRBJ2-7, with D possibly matching TRBD2 (5 bases). V gave up 0 bases and J gave up 1 base, with 10 bases separating them. CDR1 MNHEY and CDR2 SVGEGT come from the germline V gene. The CDR3 is 15 residues long. The CDR3 DNA sequence: TGTGCCAGCAGTTACTCCGGGGTCGGGTCCTACGAGCAGTACGTC. Residues: CASSYSGVGSYEQYV.

The chain links TRBV11-3 to TRBJ2-1; 15 positions match TRBD2. Germline trimming cut 4 bases from V and 9 bases from J; bases unmatched to any gene: 7. Germline V gene lookup returns CDR1 SGHNT and CDR2 YENEEA. The CDR3 is 16 residues long. This CDR3 is CASSSGLAGGHGEQFF. The CDR3 DNA reads as TGTGCCAGCAGCTCCGGACTAGCGGGGGGGCACGGTGAGCAGTTCTTC. Full variable domain (missing parts from reference TRBV11-3 and TRBJ2-1): EAGVVQSPRYKIIEKKQPVAFWCNPISGHNTLYWYLQNLGQGPELLIRYENEEAVDDSQLPKDRFSAERLKGVDSTLKIQPAELGDSAVYLCASSSGLAGGHGEQFFGPGTRLTVL.

This chain joins TRBV15 and TRBJ1-6; no definite D call. Deletions cut 0 bases from V and 7 bases from J, with 13 bases between. Germline V lookup: CDR1 LNHNV, CDR2 YYDKDF (reference sequence). This CDR3 contains 16 residues. The CDR3 region has the DNA TGTGCCACCAGCAGAGATGCGAGTCCCATGAATTCACCCCTCCACTTT. Amino acid sequence: CATSRDASPMNSPLHF.

The rearrangement links TRBV18 to TRBJ2-3; TRBD2 agrees at 8 bases. J gave up 2 bases and V 6 bases, and 7 bases lay outside the gene matches. CDR3 length: 15 amino acids. Looked up from germline, CDR1 is KGHSH and CDR2 is LQKENI. CDR3 loop: CASSLQRGITDTQYF. In DNA, the CDR3 is TGTGCCAGCTCGCTCCAGCGGGGGATCACAGATACGCAGTATTTT.